This TCR beta chain was captured in a study of a mutant IDH1 vaccine in newly diagnosed glioma. At the level of the study: Initiation of the vaccine course occurred 4-6 weeks after radiotherapy alone, or alongside temozolomide cycles. The study held visit V12 at week 35 and visit V13 at week 47.

Stated time point: week 35, safety follow-up. All doses held 300 ug of mutant IDH1 20-mer peptide, with topical imiquimod. Using immunoSEQ multiplex PCR, the repertoire was profiled, and TCRdb retains in-frame clones only, with some absent. The data contain about 58,000 clones, 81% of them seen just once; the ten biggest clones take up roughly 5.7%. Germline CDR1 LNHNV, CDR2 YYDKDF (reference sequence). V trimming: 5 bases; J trimming: 1 base; junction bases outside the gene matches: 16. The CDR3 runs 20 residues. A note on this clone: The antigen remains unidentified.

Sequences were derived from PBMCs, sampled from a glioma patient whose treatment included an IDH1 peptide vaccine. This receptor was identified in a man aged 35-49 years with glioma. The chain couples TRBV15 to TRBJ1-4; 10 nucleotides agree with TRBD1. CDR3 in DNA: TGTGCCACCAGCCCCGGGTATGGGACAGGGGCCGGCGGAACTAATGAAAAACTGTTTTTT. This encodes CATSPGYGTGAGGTNEKLFF.